This T cell receptor beta chain emerged from a study of cytomegalovirus exposure and HLA in healthy donors. Overall study results and limits: In vitro testing confirmed a few CMV-associated chains as specific for CMV antigens.

This clone was counted a single time. Its antigen is not identified. PCR employed 60 Vbeta and 13 Jbeta primers. Assay: immunoSEQ multiplex PCR; the TCRdb copy retains only in-frame clones and omits some. The data contain about 160,000 clones, around four fifths of them singletons. The CDR3 length is 13 residues. V was pared by 7 bases and J by 3 bases, with 11 bases between. Germline V gives CDR1 MNHNS, CDR2 SASEGT. The sequenced sample consisted of PBMCs. The chain employs TRBV6-1 and TRBJ2-3; D is unresolved. The receptor comes from a woman in her thirties in good health and CMV-seronegative. CDR3 protein: CASNVWATDTQYF. As DNA, the CDR3 is TGTGCCAGCAATGTATGGGCTACAGATACGCAGTATTTT.